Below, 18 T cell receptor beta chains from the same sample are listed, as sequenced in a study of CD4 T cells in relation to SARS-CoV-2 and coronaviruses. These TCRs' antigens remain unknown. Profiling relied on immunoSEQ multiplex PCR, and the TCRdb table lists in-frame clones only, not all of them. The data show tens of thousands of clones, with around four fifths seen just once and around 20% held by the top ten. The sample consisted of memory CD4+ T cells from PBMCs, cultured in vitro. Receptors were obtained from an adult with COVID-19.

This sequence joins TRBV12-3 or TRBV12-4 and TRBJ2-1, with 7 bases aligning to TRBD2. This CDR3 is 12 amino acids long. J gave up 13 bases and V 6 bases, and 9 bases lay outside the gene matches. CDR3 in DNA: TGTGCCAGCAGACACCCTGGGAGGGAACAGTTCTTC. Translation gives CASRHPGREQFF.

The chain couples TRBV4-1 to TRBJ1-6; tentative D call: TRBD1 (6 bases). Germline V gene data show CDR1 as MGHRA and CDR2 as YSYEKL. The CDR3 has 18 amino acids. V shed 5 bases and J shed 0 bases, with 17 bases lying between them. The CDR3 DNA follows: TGCGCCAGCAGCTTAGGACAGTTAACGAGCTCCTATAATTCACCCCTCCACTTT. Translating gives CASSLGQLTSSYNSPLHF.

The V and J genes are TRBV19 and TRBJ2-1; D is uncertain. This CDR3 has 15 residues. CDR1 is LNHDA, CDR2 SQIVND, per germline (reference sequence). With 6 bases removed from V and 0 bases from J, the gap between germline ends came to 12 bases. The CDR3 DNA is TGTGCCAGTAGGGTGACACACAGCTCCTACAATGAGCAGTTCTTC. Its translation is CASRVTHSSYNEQFF.

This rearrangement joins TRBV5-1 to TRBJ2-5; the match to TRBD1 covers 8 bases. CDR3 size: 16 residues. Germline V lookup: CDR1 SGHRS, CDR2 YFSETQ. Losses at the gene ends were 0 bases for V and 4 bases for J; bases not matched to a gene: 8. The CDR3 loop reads CASSLGSQGARETQYF. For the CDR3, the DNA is TGCGCCAGCAGCTTGGGATCCCAGGGGGCGAGAGAGACCCAGTACTTC.

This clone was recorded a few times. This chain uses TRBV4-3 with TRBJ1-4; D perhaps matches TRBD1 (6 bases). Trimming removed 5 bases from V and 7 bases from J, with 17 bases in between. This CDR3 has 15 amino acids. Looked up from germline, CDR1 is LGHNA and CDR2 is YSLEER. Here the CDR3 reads CASSNMDRKFEKLFF. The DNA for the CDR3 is TGCGCCAGCAGCAACATGGACAGAAAATTTGAAAAACTGTTTTTT.

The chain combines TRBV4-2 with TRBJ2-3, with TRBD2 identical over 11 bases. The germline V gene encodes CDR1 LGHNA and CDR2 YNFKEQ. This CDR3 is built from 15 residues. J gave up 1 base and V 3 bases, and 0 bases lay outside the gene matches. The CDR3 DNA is TGTGCCAGCAGCCAGACTAGCGGGGGCACAGATACGCAGTATTTT. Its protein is CASSQTSGGTDTQYF.

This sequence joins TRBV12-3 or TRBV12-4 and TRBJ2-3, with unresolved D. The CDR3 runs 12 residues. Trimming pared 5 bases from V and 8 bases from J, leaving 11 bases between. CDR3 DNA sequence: TGTGCCAGCAGTATATCGCAAGGTACGCAGTATTTT. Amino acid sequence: CASSISQGTQYF.

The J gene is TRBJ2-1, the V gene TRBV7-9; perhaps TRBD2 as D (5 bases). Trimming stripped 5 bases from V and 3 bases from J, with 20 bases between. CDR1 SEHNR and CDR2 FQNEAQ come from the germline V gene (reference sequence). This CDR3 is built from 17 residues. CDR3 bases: TGTGCCAGCAGCCCACCTGAGGGTCGGTTAGGCTACAATGAGCAGTTCTTC. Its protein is CASSPPEGRLGYNEQFF.

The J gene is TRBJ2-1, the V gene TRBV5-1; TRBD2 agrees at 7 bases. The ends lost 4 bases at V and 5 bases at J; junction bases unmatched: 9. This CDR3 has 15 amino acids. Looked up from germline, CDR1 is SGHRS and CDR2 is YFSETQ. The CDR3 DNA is TGCGCCAGCAGCCCCCGCGGGAGCCCTAACAATGAGCAGTTCTTC. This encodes CASSPRGSPNNEQFF.

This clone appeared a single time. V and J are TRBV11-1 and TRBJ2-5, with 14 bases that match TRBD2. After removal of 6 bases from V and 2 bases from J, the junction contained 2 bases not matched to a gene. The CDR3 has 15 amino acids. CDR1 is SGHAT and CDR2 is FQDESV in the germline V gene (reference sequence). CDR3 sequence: CASRGLAGAQETQYF. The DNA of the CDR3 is TGTGCCAGCAGGGGACTAGCGGGAGCTCAAGAGACCCAGTACTTC.

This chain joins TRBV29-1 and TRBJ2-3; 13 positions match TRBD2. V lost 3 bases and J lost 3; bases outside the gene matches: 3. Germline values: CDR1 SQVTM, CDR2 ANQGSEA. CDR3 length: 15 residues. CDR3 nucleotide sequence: TGCAGCGTTGACGGGACTAGCGGGGTTACAGATACGCAGTATTTT. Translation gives CSVDGTSGVTDTQYF.

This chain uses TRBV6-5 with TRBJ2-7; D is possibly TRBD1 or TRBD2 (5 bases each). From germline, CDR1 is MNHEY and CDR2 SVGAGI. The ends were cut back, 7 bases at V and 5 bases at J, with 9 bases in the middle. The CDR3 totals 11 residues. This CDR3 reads CASNGADEQYF. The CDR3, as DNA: TGTGCCAGCAACGGGGCGGACGAGCAGTACTTC.

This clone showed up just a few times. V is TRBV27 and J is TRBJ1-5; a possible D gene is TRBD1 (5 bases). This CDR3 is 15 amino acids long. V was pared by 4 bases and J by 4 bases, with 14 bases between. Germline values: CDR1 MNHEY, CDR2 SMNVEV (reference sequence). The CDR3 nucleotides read TGTGCCAGCAGTTCCCTCGGTGGGGGTAATCAGCCCCAGCATTTT. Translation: CASSSLGGGNQPQHF.

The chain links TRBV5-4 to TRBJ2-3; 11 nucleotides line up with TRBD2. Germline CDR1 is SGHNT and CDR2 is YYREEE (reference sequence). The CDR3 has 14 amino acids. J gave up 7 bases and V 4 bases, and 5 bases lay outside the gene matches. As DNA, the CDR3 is TGTGCCAGCAGCAAAGGGACTAGCGGAAATACGCAGTATTTT. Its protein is CASSKGTSGNTQYF. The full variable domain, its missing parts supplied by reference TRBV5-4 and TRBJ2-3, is ETGVTQSPTHLIKTRGQQVTLRCSSQSGHNTVSWYQQALGQGPQFIFQYYREEENGRGNFPPRFSGLQFPNYSSELNVNALELDDSALYLCASSKGTSGNTQYFGPGTRLTVL.

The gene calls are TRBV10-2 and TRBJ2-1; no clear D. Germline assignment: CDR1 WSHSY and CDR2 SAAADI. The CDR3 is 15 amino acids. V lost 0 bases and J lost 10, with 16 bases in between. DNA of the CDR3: TGCGCCAGCAGTGAGTCCTATAATGGAGCAATCGAGCAGTTCTTC. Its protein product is CASSESYNGAIEQFF.

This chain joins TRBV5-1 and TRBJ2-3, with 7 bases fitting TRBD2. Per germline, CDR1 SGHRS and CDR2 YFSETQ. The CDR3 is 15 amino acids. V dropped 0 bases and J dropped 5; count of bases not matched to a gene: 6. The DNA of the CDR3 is TGCGCCAGCAGCTTGGAGGCGGGAGATAAAGATACGCAGTATTTT. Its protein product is CASSLEAGDKDTQYF.

CDR3 nucleotide sequence: TGTGCCAGCAGCCCCACAGACAATCAGCCCCAGCATTTT. Its protein product is CASSPTDNQPQHF. This sequence joins TRBV11-2 and TRBJ1-5; D remains ambiguous. This CDR3 is built from 13 residues. Trimming shortened V by 5 bases and J by 3 bases, and 8 bases separated the two germline ends. The germline V gene encodes CDR1 SGHAT and CDR2 FQNNGV. The whole variable domain, filled in from reference TRBV11-2 and TRBJ1-5, reads EAGVAQSPRYKIIEKRQSVAFWCNPISGHATLYWYQQILGQGPKLLIQFQNNGVVDDSQLPKDRFSAERLKGVDSTLKIQPAKLEDSAVYLCASSPTDNQPQHFGDGTRLSIL.

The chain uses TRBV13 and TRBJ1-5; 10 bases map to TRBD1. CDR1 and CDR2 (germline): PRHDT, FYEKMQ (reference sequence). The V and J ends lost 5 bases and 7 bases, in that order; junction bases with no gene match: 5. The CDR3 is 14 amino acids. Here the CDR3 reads CASSRQGAGQPQHF. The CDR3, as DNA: TGTGCCAGCAGCCGACAGGGGGCAGGGCAGCCCCAGCATTTT. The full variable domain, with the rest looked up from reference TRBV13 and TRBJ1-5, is AAGVIQSPRHLIKEKRETATLKCYPIPRHDTVYWYQQGPGQDPQFLISFYEKMQSDKGSIPDRFSAQQFSDYHSELNMSSLELGDSALYFCASSRQGAGQPQHFGDGTRLSIL.